The 22 T cell receptor beta chains given below trace back to one sample, sequenced in a study of blood T cell repertoires in COVID-19. Produced via immunoSEQ multiplex PCR; TCRdb's table is partial and in-frame only. The repertoire has 390,000 or so clones, more than 70% of them found once; the top ten carry more than 9%. The specimen was peripheral blood. The receptors derive from a woman aged 25 to 45 with COVID-19, enrolled during active disease.

This sequence joins TRBV18 and TRBJ1-1; 7 nucleotides align to TRBD1. This CDR3 region has 15 residues. The germline gives CDR1 KGHSH, CDR2 LQKENI. The junction had 5 bases not matched to a gene; V was cut back by 3 bases and J by 1 base. The CDR3 bases are TGTGCCAGCTCACCTCTTAGGGGGCCGAACACTGAAGCTTTCTTT. This encodes CASSPLRGPNTEAFF. The complete variable domain, with remaining parts taken from reference TRBV18 and TRBJ1-1, reads NAGVMQNPRHLVRRRGQEARLRCSPMKGHSHVYWYRQLPEEGLKFMVYLQKENIIDESGMPKERFSAEFPKEGPSILRIQQVVRGDSAAYFCASSPLRGPNTEAFFGQGTRLTVV.

The chain is built from TRBV29-1 and TRBJ1-1; no definite D call. CDR1 SQVTM and CDR2 ANQGSEA come from the germline V gene. There are 11 residues in the CDR3. Trimming left V 6 bases short and J 1 base short, with 6 bases between. The CDR3 DNA is TGCAGCGTCTCACAGAACACTGAAGCTTTCTTT. Protein: CSVSQNTEAFF. Looking up the rest from reference TRBV29-1 and TRBJ1-1 gives the full variable domain: SAVISQKPSRDICQRGTSLTIQCQVDSQVTMMFWYRQQPGQSLTLIATANQGSEATYESGFVIDKFPISRPNLTFSTLTVSNMSPEDSSIYLCSVSQNTEAFFGQGTRLTVV.

A few counts support this clone. The V call is TRBV5-1, the J call TRBJ2-2; the match to TRBD2 covers 9 bases. Germline V gene lookup returns CDR1 SGHRS and CDR2 YFSETQ. V dropped 2 bases and J dropped 7; count of bases not matched to a gene: 6. This CDR3 spans 15 amino acids. The CDR3, as DNA: TGCGCCAGCAGCTTAAGCGGGAGGTATGACGGGGAGCTGTTTTTT. It is translated as CASSLSGRYDGELFF.

The chain carries TRBV29-1 and TRBJ2-5; TRBD2 aligns across 8 bases. This CDR3 spans 12 amino acids. The junction had 6 bases not matched to a gene; V was cut back by 7 bases and J by 5 bases. The germline V gene encodes CDR1 SQVTM and CDR2 ANQGSEA. The CDR3 sequence is CSARGGSETQYF. CDR3 nucleotides: TGCAGCGCCCGGGGGGGTAGCGAGACCCAGTACTTC.

This chain connects TRBV11-2 to TRBJ2-5, with D maybe TRBD2 (5 bases). Germline values: CDR1 SGHAT, CDR2 FQNNGV. The CDR3 is made up of 14 amino acids. V was shortened by 4 bases and J by 5 bases, with 14 bases between the two germline ends. CDR3 amino acids: CASSSTGIVETQYF. DNA of the CDR3: TGTGCCAGCAGCTCGACGGGAATCGTCGAGACCCAGTACTTC. The entire variable domain, with the rest obtained from reference TRBV11-2 and TRBJ2-5, is as follows: EAGVAQSPRYKIIEKRQSVAFWCNPISGHATLYWYQQILGQGPKLLIQFQNNGVVDDSQLPKDRFSAERLKGVDSTLKIQPAKLEDSAVYLCASSSTGIVETQYFGPGTRLLVL.

The chain uses TRBV11-2 and TRBJ1-1, with 12 bases identical to TRBD1. J was trimmed by 7 bases and V by 5 bases; bases with no gene match: 8. This CDR3 region has 15 residues. Germline CDR1 and CDR2: SGHAT and FQNNGV. CDR3: CASSPRDRGRDEAFF. The CDR3 bases are TGTGCCAGCAGCCCCAGGGACAGGGGGCGGGATGAAGCTTTCTTT.

The V call is TRBV11-2, the J call TRBJ2-1, with TRBD2 matching 7 bases. The germline CDR1 and CDR2 sequences are SGHAT and FQNNGV. The CDR3 spans 18 residues. V dropped 0 bases and J dropped 3; count of bases not matched to a gene: 11. This chain's CDR3 is CASSLDSVGDYIYNEQFF. The CDR3 bases are TGTGCCAGCAGCTTAGATTCCGTTGGGGACTACATCTACAATGAGCAGTTCTTC. Based on the CDR3 plus reference TRBV11-2 and TRBJ2-1, the full variable domain is EAGVAQSPRYKIIEKRQSVAFWCNPISGHATLYWYQQILGQGPKLLIQFQNNGVVDDSQLPKDRFSAERLKGVDSTLKIQPAKLEDSAVYLCASSLDSVGDYIYNEQFFGPGTRLTVL.

The chain employs TRBV19 and TRBJ1-1, with 9 bases lining up with TRBD1. V gave up 5 bases and J gave up 3 bases; unmatched junction bases: 4. The CDR3 extends over 14 amino acids. CDR1 is LNHDA, CDR2 SQIVND, per germline (reference sequence). CDR3 in amino acids: CASSGDRADTEAFF. The CDR3 DNA reads as TGTGCCAGTAGTGGGGACAGGGCGGACACTGAAGCTTTCTTT.

V gene TRBV19 combines with J gene TRBJ2-7; 10 bases line up with TRBD1. Germline V gene sequence: CDR1 LNHDA, CDR2 SQIVND (reference sequence). This CDR3 has 15 amino acids. J gave up 5 bases and V 3 bases, and 7 bases lay outside the gene matches. The DNA for the CDR3 is TGTGCCAGTAGTATGGGGACAGGGGCTAAAAACGAGCAGTACTTC. Its translation: CASSMGTGAKNEQYF. Filled out from reference TRBV19 and TRBJ2-7, the complete variable domain reads DGGITQSPKYLFRKEGQNVTLSCEQNLNHDAMYWYRQDPGQGLRLIYYSQIVNDFQKGDIAEGYSVSREKKESFPLTVTSAQKNPTAFYLCASSMGTGAKNEQYFGPGTRLTVT.

This chain links TRBV18 with TRBJ1-2; TRBD1 is a possible D gene (5 bases). Germline V gene data show CDR1 as KGHSH and CDR2 as LQKENI. This CDR3 has 15 amino acids. Trimming stripped 2 bases from V and 4 bases from J, with 14 bases between. CDR3 protein: CASSPSPGMAYGYTF. The DNA of the CDR3 is TGTGCCAGCTCACCATCCCCAGGGATGGCCTATGGCTACACCTTC. The full variable domain, with the rest looked up from reference TRBV18 and TRBJ1-2, is NAGVMQNPRHLVRRRGQEARLRCSPMKGHSHVYWYRQLPEEGLKFMVYLQKENIIDESGMPKERFSAEFPKEGPSILRIQQVVRGDSAAYFCASSPSPGMAYGYTFGSGTRLTVV.

This clone has just one count. J is TRBJ2-7 and V is TRBV11-2, with 8 nucleotides matching TRBD2. Germline CDR1 reads SGHAT; CDR2 reads FQNNGV. Unmatched junction bases numbered 4, after V lost 2 bases and J lost 1 base. The CDR3 spans 15 residues. The CDR3 is CASSLRGGISYEQYF. CDR3 nucleotide sequence: TGTGCCAGCAGCTTACGGGGGGGGATTTCCTACGAGCAGTACTTC.

V gene TRBV4-3 combines with J gene TRBJ2-1; D perhaps matches TRBD1 (5 bases). The germline V and J ends were trimmed by 0 bases and 7 bases, with 10 bases remaining between them. This CDR3 is 14 amino acids long. Germline V gene data show CDR1 as LGHNA and CDR2 as YSLEER. The DNA for the CDR3 is TGCGCCAGCAGCCAAGAGGCCAGGGTAAATGAGCAGTTCTTC. It specifies CASSQEARVNEQFF.

The chain uses TRBV7-2 and TRBJ2-3; 10 bases line up with TRBD2. Unmatched junction bases numbered 8, after V lost 5 bases and J lost 6 bases. Germline assignment: CDR1 SGHTA and CDR2 FQGNSA. This CDR3 comprises 15 residues. CDR3 amino acids: CASSPAGGPTDTQYF. In nucleotides, the CDR3 is TGTGCCAGCAGCCCAGCGGGAGGGCCAACGGATACGCAGTATTTT.

The chain has TRBV7-2 and TRBJ2-7; the D is unclear. This CDR3 is 12 amino acids long. V lost 4 bases, J lost 5 bases, and 9 bases lay in between. From germline, CDR1 is SGHTA and CDR2 FQGNSA. The CDR3 DNA reads as TGTGCCAGCAGCTCTGTGCGGCACGAGCAGTACTTC. This codes for CASSSVRHEQYF. Based on the CDR3 plus reference TRBV7-2 and TRBJ2-7, the full variable domain is GAGVSQSPSNKVTEKGKDVELRCDPISGHTALYWYRQSLGQGLEFLIYFQGNSAPDKSGLPSDRFSAERTGGSVSTLTIQRTQQEDSAVYLCASSSVRHEQYFGPGTRLTVT.

The chain joins TRBV7-2 to TRBJ2-7; TRBD1 might be the D (6 bases). This CDR3 has 13 amino acids. V shed 4 bases and J shed 4 bases, with 11 bases lying between them. Germline V gene data show CDR1 as SGHTA and CDR2 as FQGNSA. The CDR3, as DNA: TGTGCCAGCAGCTCCGGACAGAGATACGAGCAGTACTTC. It is translated as CASSSGQRYEQYF. Full variable domain (remainder filled in from reference TRBV7-2 and TRBJ2-7): GAGVSQSPSNKVTEKGKDVELRCDPISGHTALYWYRQSLGQGLEFLIYFQGNSAPDKSGLPSDRFSAERTGGSVSTLTIQRTQQEDSAVYLCASSSGQRYEQYFGPGTRLTVT.

The chain employs TRBV10-3 and TRBJ1-2; D is possibly TRBD1 (5 bases). V lost 7 bases and J lost 6, with 9 bases in between. Germline lookup yields CDR1 ENHRY and CDR2 SYGVKD. The CDR3 runs 11 residues. The CDR3 region has the DNA TGTGCCATCACAGGGACTCATGGCTACACCTTC. The encoded protein is CAITGTHGYTF.

The chain uses TRBV2 and TRBJ1-6, with 8 bases matching TRBD1. From germline, CDR1 is SNHLY and CDR2 FYNNEI. After removal of 0 bases from V and 10 bases from J, the junction contained 11 bases not matched to a gene. There are 17 residues in the CDR3. The DNA of the CDR3 is TGTGCCAGCAGTGAAGCGCTTCCGGGACAGGTTAGGTCACCCCTCCACTTT. Translated, it gives CASSEALPGQVRSPLHF.

The J gene is TRBJ1-5, the V gene TRBV11-2, with TRBD1 matching over 8 bases. This CDR3 is built from 16 residues. Per germline, CDR1 SGHAT and CDR2 FQNNGV. The V gene end was trimmed by 10 bases and the J gene end by 3 bases; junction bases not matched to a gene: 14. The CDR3 region is CAIQPQGGTFNQPQHF. CDR3 DNA: TGTGCCATCCAACCACAGGGGGGGACTTTCAATCAGCCCCAGCATTTT.

In DNA form, the CDR3 reads TGTGCCAGTAGGACAGGGCGGGGTACTGAAGCTTTCTTT. Protein: CASRTGRGTEAFF. The rearrangement links TRBV19 to TRBJ1-1; 7 nucleotides line up with TRBD1. Germline V gene data show CDR1 as LNHDA and CDR2 as SQIVND (reference sequence). V shed 6 bases and J 5 bases; nucleotides not matched to a gene: 6. This CDR3 spans 13 amino acids.

The chain recombines TRBV4-2 with TRBJ2-7, with TRBD1 identical over 9 bases. V lost 2 bases to trimming and J lost 0 bases; unmatched junction nucleotides: 17. Germline values: CDR1 LGHNA, CDR2 YNFKEQ. The CDR3 extends over 20 amino acids. CDR3 region: CASSQKPGQGIPALSYEQYF. DNA of the CDR3: TGTGCCAGCAGCCAAAAACCGGGACAGGGAATCCCCGCCCTCTCCTACGAGCAGTACTTC.

This chain links TRBV3-1 (or the pseudogene TRBV3-2) with TRBJ2-5, with TRBD2 identical over 11 bases. V lost 3 bases, J lost 4 bases, and 10 bases stayed unmatched. The CDR3 consists of 17 residues. The germline V gene encodes CDR1 LGHDT and CDR2 YNNKEL (reference sequence). The DNA of the CDR3 is TGTGCCAGCAGCCAGGAAATACTAGCGGGAGTTGGAGAGACCCAGTACTTC. It codes for CASSQEILAGVGETQYF.

This clone was seen more than once but under ten times. J is TRBJ2-1 and V is TRBV19, with 12 positions matching TRBD2. The CDR3 is 15 residues long. Unmatched junction bases numbered 3, after V lost 5 bases and J lost 4 bases. From germline, CDR1 is LNHDA and CDR2 SQIVND (reference sequence). For the CDR3, the DNA is TGTGCCAGTAGTGGACTAGCGGGGACTTACAATGAGCAGTTCTTC. It encodes CASSGLAGTYNEQFF.